The entry below describes one T cell receptor (beta chain). Its cognate antigen is unknown. This specimen comes from a study of cytomegalovirus exposure and HLA in healthy donors. Study-level findings and limits: While the bulk of TCR sequences proved rare, some public TCRs turned up in many donors. Some TCR beta chains (164 of them) were listed as cytomegalovirus-associated. Per published reports, the classifier diagnosed cytomegalovirus status with high specificity and sensitivity.

V shed 8 bases, J shed 5 bases, and the junction held 7 bases outside the gene matches. Germline V CDR1 and CDR2: SGHAT, FQNNGV. This CDR3 contains 13 residues. Clones were read by immunoSEQ multiplex PCR, and TCRdb kept only the in-frame ones, dropping some. Of under 250,000 clones listed, roughly 87% are singletons. The sequence came from a man between 18 and 29 years old in good health and CMV-seropositive. The chain has TRBV11-2 and TRBJ1-2, with 8 bases aligning to TRBD1. The specimen sequenced was PBMCs. The CDR3 is CASGEDRVYGYTF. The CDR3 bases are TGTGCCAGCGGTGAGGACAGGGTTTATGGCTACACCTTC.